This T cell receptor (beta chain) was captured by sequencing in a study of Ad26.COV2.S vaccination and SARS-CoV-2 variants. Notes on the study in general: Post-vaccination spike-specific CD8+ and CD4+ T cell responses reportedly had substantial breadth. Quantification of TCR breadth and depth may have yielded underestimates of total T cell responses. Breadth of non-spike TCRs did not differ between vaccinees and placebo recipients. Among vaccine recipients, spike-specific TCR breadth exceeded that of placebo recipients.

The protocol was immunoSEQ multiplex PCR, while the TCRdb copy is restricted to in-frame clones and leaves out a portion. The table has some 190,000 clones, about 83% seen once. CDR1 is LNHDA and CDR2 is SQIVND in the germline V gene (reference sequence). This CDR3 region has 14 residues. A word on this clone: Its antigen is unidentified. An end of the junction does not agree with germline; a read error may underlie this.

This chain links TRBV19 with TRBJ2-1, with D possibly matching TRBD2 (5 bases). The receptor comes from a human donor who had recovered from COVID-19. The input for sequencing was peripheral blood, taken after recovery from COVID-19. CDR3 region: CASSEGAAINGQFF. The CDR3 nucleotides are TGTGCCAGTAGTGAGGGAGCGGCAATCAATGGGCAGTTCTTC.